Listed below are T cell receptor beta chains from one sample, sequenced in a study of beta chain features in type 1 diabetes. Data came from immunoSEQ multiplex PCR; TCRdb stores just in-frame clones and leaves some out. The table shows about 160,000 clones, with 8% to 8.5% occurring only once. Sequences were obtained from central memory CD4+ T cells from blood. The receptors originated from a woman under 30 with type 1 diabetes. Both conserved end residues are part of each CDR3. Each record gives: clone size, J gene, D gene, V gene, CDR3 protein, CDR3 DNA. The D gene is left open where the match is weak. Expanded clones are given a class, and other clones once, few, many or no size at all.

few TRBJ2-4 . TRBV19 CASSIQGTIAKNIQYF TGTGCCAGTAGTATACAGGGGACGATAGCCAAAAACATTCAGTACTTC
. TRBJ2-7 TRBD1 TRBV6-5 CASSFRQGHEQYF TGTGCCAGCAGTTTCCGACAGGGGCACGAGCAGTACTTC
. TRBJ2-7 . TRBV6-1 CASSRQLKRPYEQYF TGTGCCAGCAGTAGACAGCTGAAAAGACCCTACGAGCAGTACTTC
. TRBJ2-3 TRBD1 TRBV11-2 CASSPGQVADTQYF TGTGCCAGCAGCCCCGGACAGGTAGCAGATACGCAGTATTTT
few TRBJ2-5 . TRBV10-3 CAISGGETQYF TGTGCCATCAGTGGAGGAGAGACCCAGTACTTC
few TRBJ2-7 TRBD2 TRBV7-9 CASSTGLAGYEQYF TGTGCCAGCAGCACGGGACTAGCGGGCTACGAGCAGTACTTC
few TRBJ1-5 TRBD1 TRBV29-1 CSVAGTGGAQPQHF TGCAGCGTCGCCGGGACAGGGGGAGCTCAGCCCCAGCATTTT
. TRBJ2-7 . TRBV21-1 CASLGTVPYEQYF TGTGCCAGCCTCGGGACAGTTCCCTACGAGCAGTACTTC
few TRBJ2-1 . TRBV7-8 CASSLGQYNEQFF TGTGCCAGCAGCTTAGGACAATACAATGAGCAGTTCTTC
few TRBJ2-7 TRBD1 TRBV5-4 CASSFQGAGYEQYF TGTGCCAGCAGCTTCCAGGGGGCGGGTTACGAGCAGTACTTC
few TRBJ1-2 . TRBV6-6 CASSYATGVNTYGYTF TGTGCCAGCAGTTACGCCACTGGAGTTAACACCTATGGCTACACCTTC
. TRBJ1-4 . TRBV4-3 CASSQDPGDATNEKLFF TGCGCCAGCAGCCAAGATCCAGGGGACGCAACTAATGAAAAACTGTTTTTT
. TRBJ2-1 TRBD2 TRBV19 CASRAGAYNEQFF TGTGCCAGTAGAGCGGGAGCCTACAATGAGCAGTTCTTC
few TRBJ1-2 . TRBV28 CASSPNTYGYTF TGTGCCAGCAGTCCCAACACCTATGGCTACACCTTC
. TRBJ1-2 . TRBV19 CASSISLMSARLNYGYTF TGTGCCAGTAGTATCTCCCTGATGTCAGCCAGACTCAACTATGGCTACACCTTC
many TRBJ2-5 TRBD1 TRBV7-3 CASSWGRGHQETQYF TGTGCCAGCAGCTGGGGCAGGGGGCACCAAGAGACCCAGTACTTC
few TRBJ2-7 . TRBV11-3 CASASVGGGEQYF TGTGCCAGCGCTTCGGTAGGGGGTGGGGAGCAGTACTTC
few TRBJ1-5 TRBD1 TRBV29-1 CSVGGDSQGGQPQHF TGCAGCGTTGGGGGGGACTCGCAGGGGGGTCAGCCCCAGCATTTT
few TRBJ1-6 TRBD1 TRBV18 CASSPDRDSPLHF TGTGCCAGCTCACCAGACAGGGATTCACCCCTCCACTTT
. TRBJ1-2 . TRBV6-1 CASHPTGNYGYTF TGTGCCAGCCACCCCACAGGGAACTATGGCTACACCTTC
few TRBJ2-5 TRBD2 TRBV5-1 CASTRAGGETQYF TGCGCCAGCACGCGAGCGGGAGGAGAGACCCAGTACTTC
few TRBJ2-1 TRBD1 TRBV9 CASSLTGGVEQFF TGTGCCAGTTCCCTCACAGGGGGAGTAGAGCAGTTCTTC
. TRBJ1-1 TRBD1 TRBV18 CASSQGIGTGGNTEAFF TGTGCCAGCTCACAGGGAATTGGGACAGGGGGGAACACTGAAGCTTTCTTT
few TRBJ1-1 . TRBV11-3 CASSPGTNTEAFF TGTGCCAGCAGCCCTGGGACTAACACTGAAGCTTTCTTT
. TRBJ2-1 . TRBV7-3 CASSLGGGEQFF TGTGCCAGCAGCTTAGGGGGAGGTGAGCAGTTCTTC
few TRBJ2-3 . TRBV30 CAWSSGSFTDTQYF TGTGCCTGGAGTTCGGGTTCTTTCACAGATACGCAGTATTTT
few TRBJ2-7 . TRBV19 CASQRQAGGYEQYF TGTGCCAGTCAGAGACAGGCTGGGGGCTACGAGCAGTACTTC
. TRBJ2-2 TRBD2 TRBV4-2 CASSQEVTSGAGGELFF TGTGCCAGCAGCCAAGAAGTGACCAGCGGGGCGGGCGGGGAGCTGTTTTTT
. TRBJ2-6 TRBD1 TRBV7-7 CASSLGPRGSRGANVLTF TGTGCCAGCAGCTTAGGCCCCAGGGGGTCCAGGGGGGCCAACGTCCTGACTTTC
. TRBJ2-2 . TRBV14 CASSQNRAGELFF TGTGCCAGCAGCCAAAACAGGGCCGGGGAGCTGTTTTTT
. TRBJ2-3 TRBD1 TRBV2 CASRDRPTTDTQYF TGTGCCAGTCGGGACAGGCCGACAACAGATACGCAGTATTTT
few TRBJ2-6 TRBD1 TRBV28 CASSSGQGTQSGANVLTF TGTGCCAGCAGCTCTGGACAGGGGACCCAATCTGGGGCCAACGTCCTGACTTTC
few TRBJ2-5 . TRBV7-2 CASSRETQYF TGTGCCAGCAGCCGGGAGACCCAGTACTTC
. TRBJ2-3 TRBD2 TRBV28 CASREGGSTDTQYF TGTGCCAGCCGGGAGGGGGGATCCACAGATACGCAGTATTTT
few TRBJ2-6 . TRBV5-8 CASSLTGSGANVLTF TGTGCCAGCAGCCTGACAGGCTCTGGGGCCAACGTCCTGACTTTC
few TRBJ2-1 . TRBV7-3 CASSWGGGNNEQFF TGTGCCAGCAGCTGGGGGGGCGGGAACAATGAGCAGTTCTTC
. TRBJ2-1 TRBD1 TRBV9 CASSVGQGVHNEQFF TGTGCCAGCAGCGTAGGGCAGGGGGTTCACAATGAGCAGTTCTTC
. TRBJ1-6 TRBD1 TRBV4-3 CASSQGSRGNSPLHF TGCGCCAGCAGCCAAGGGAGCAGGGGGAATTCACCCCTCCACTTT
. TRBJ2-2 . TRBV2 CASSELTGELFF TGTGCCAGCAGTGAATTAACCGGGGAGCTGTTTTTT
few TRBJ2-7 TRBD2 TRBV5-1 CASSFLAEAYEQYF TGCGCCAGCAGCTTTCTAGCGGAAGCCTACGAGCAGTACTTC
. TRBJ1-2 . TRBV11-3 CASSLLRQRGYTF TGTGCCAGCAGCTTATTGAGACAAAGGGGCTACACCTTC
few TRBJ2-7 TRBD2 TRBV7-2 CASSFTGGDEQYF TGTGCCAGCAGCTTTACCGGGGGGGACGAGCAGTACTTC
. TRBJ2-7 . TRBV7-9 CASSLMEVYEQYF TGTGCCAGCAGCTTAATGGAGGTCTACGAGCAGTACTTC
few TRBJ1-2 TRBD1 TRBV15 CATSRVPISKTGGKGYTF TGTGCCACCAGCAGAGTTCCTATCTCTAAAACAGGGGGCAAGGGCTACACCTTC
. TRBJ2-3 . TRBV30 CAWSGWAHTDTQYF TGTGCCTGGAGTGGGTGGGCACACACAGATACGCAGTATTTT